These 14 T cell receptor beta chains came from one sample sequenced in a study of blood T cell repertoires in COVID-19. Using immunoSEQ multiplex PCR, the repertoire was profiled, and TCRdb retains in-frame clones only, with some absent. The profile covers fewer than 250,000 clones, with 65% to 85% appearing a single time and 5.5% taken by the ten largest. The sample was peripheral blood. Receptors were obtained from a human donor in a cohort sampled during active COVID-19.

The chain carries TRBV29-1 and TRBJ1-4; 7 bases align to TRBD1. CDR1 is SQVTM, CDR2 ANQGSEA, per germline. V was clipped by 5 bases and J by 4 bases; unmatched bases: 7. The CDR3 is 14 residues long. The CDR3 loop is CSVLGTVDNEKLFF. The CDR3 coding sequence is TGCAGCGTTCTTGGGACAGTAGATAATGAAAAACTGTTTTTT.

The CDR3 is CASSLRTIPHNEQFF. CDR3 nucleotide sequence: TGTGCCAGCAGCCTAAGGACTATCCCCCACAATGAGCAGTTCTTC. The chain links TRBV7-6 to TRBJ2-1; a weak D match, TRBD2 (6 bases). V lost 5 bases, J lost 5 bases, and 16 bases lay in between. The CDR3 has 15 residues. CDR1 and CDR2 (germline): SGHVS, FNYEAQ.

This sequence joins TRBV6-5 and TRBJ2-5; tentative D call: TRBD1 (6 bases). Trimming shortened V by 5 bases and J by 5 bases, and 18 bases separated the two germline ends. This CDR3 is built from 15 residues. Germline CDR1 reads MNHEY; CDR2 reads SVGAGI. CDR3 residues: CASSHTGPPGETQYF. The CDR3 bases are TGTGCCAGCAGTCATACAGGGCCCCCTGGGGAGACCCAGTACTTC.

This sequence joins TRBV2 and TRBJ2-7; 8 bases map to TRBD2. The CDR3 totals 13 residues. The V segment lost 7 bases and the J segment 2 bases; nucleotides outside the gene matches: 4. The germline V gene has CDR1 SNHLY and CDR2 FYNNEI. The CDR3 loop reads CASTPGGAYEQYF. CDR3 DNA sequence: TGTGCCAGCACCCCGGGGGGGGCCTACGAGCAGTACTTC.

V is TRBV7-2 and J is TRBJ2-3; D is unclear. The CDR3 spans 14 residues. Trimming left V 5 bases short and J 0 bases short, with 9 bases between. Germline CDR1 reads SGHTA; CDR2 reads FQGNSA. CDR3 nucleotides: TGTGCCAGCAGCCTACGGGTCAGCACAGATACGCAGTATTTT. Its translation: CASSLRVSTDTQYF.

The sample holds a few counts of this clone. The CDR3 DNA reads TGTGCCAGCAGATGGGGGCCCGATCAGCCCCAGCATTTT. Protein sequence: CASRWGPDQPQHF. V is TRBV2 and J is TRBJ1-5, with D possibly being TRBD1 (6 bases). Deletions cut 6 bases from V and 5 bases from J, with 11 bases between. Looked up from germline, CDR1 is SNHLY and CDR2 is FYNNEI. The CDR3 covers 13 residues.

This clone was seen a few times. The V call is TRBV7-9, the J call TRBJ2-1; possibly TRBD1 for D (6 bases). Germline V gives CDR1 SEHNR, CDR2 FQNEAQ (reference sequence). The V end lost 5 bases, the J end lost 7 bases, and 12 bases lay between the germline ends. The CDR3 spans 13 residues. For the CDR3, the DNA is TGTGCCAGCAGCCCACGTAGGGGGAATGAGCAGTTCTTC. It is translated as CASSPRRGNEQFF. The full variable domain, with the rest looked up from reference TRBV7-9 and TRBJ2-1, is DTGVSQNPRHKITKRGQNVTFRCDPISEHNRLYWYRQTLGQGPEFLTYFQNEAQLEKSRLLSDRFSAERPKGSFSTLEIQRTEQGDSAMYLCASSPRRGNEQFFGPGTRLTVL.

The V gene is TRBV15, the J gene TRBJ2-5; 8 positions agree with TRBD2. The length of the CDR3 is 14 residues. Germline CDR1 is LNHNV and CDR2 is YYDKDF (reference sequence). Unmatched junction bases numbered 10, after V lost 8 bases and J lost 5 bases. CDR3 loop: CATSSGGRLETQYF. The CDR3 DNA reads TGTGCCACCTCCAGCGGGGGCCGATTGGAGACCCAGTACTTC. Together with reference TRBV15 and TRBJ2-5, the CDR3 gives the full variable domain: DAMVIQNPRYQVTQFGKPVTLSCSQTLNHNVMYWYQQKSSQAPKLLFHYYDKDFNNEADTPDNFQSRRPNTSFCFLDIRSPGLGDTAMYLCATSSGGRLETQYFGPGTRLLVL.

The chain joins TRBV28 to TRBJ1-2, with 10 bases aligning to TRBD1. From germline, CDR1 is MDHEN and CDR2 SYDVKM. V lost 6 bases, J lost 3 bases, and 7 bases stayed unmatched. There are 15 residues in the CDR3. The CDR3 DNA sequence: TGTGCCAGCAGGGAGACAGGGGGCATATACTATGGCTACACCTTC. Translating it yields CASRETGGIYYGYTF.

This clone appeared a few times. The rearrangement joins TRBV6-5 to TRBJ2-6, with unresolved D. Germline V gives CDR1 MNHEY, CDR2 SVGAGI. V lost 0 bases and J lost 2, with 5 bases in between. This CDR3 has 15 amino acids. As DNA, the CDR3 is TGTGCCAGCAGTTACTCCAATCCTGGGGCCAACGTCCTGACTTTC. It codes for CASSYSNPGANVLTF.

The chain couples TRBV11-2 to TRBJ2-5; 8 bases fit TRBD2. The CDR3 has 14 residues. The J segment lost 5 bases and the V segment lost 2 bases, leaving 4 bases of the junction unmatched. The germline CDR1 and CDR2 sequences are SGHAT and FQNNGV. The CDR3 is CASSLQRGKETQYF. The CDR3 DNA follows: TGTGCCAGCAGCTTACAGCGGGGGAAGGAGACCCAGTACTTC.

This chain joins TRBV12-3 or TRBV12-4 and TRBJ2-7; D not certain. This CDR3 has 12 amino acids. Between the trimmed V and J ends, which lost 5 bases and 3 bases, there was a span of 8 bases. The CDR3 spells CASSTNNYEQYF. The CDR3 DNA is TGTGCCAGCAGTACTAACAACTACGAGCAGTACTTC.

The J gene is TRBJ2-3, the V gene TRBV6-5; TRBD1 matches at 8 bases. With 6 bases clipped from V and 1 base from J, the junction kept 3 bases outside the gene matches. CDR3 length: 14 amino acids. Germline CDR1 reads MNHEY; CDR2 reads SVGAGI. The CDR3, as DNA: TGTGCCAGCAGCCGGACAGGGCGCACAGATACGCAGTATTTT. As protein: CASSRTGRTDTQYF.

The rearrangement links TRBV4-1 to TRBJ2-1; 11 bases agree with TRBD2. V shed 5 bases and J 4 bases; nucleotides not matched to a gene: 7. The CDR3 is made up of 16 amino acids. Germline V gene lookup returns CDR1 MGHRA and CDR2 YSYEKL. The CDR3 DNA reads TGCGCCAGCAGCACGGGACTAGCGGTGGGTTACAATGAGCAGTTCTTC. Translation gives CASSTGLAVGYNEQFF.